The TCR beta chain under discussion was sequenced for a study of T cells in Graves' hyperthyroidism and ophthalmopathy. Background on the study: Sampling of peripheral blood happened at initial diagnosis, prior to any treatment.

Trimming stripped 5 bases from V and 1 base from J, with 18 bases between. The CDR3 consists of 17 residues. CDR1 and CDR2 from the germline V gene are SGHDT and YYEEEE. Study results and caveats: Blood also showed most of the thyroid clonotypes that were expanded above 0.001.

Details on this clonotype: Its antigen is unidentified.

Amplified TCR beta CDR3 regions came from RNA transcripts. HTBI primers drove first-round RT-PCR of the TCR CDR3. TCRdb used MiXCR to reprocess the multiplex PCR reads, holding one entry per CDR3 protein. The profile shows about 610,000 distinct CDR3 sequences, roughly a sixth of them singletons. Those patients with uncontrolled infection, other autoimmune disease, pregnancy or lactation were excluded. V is TRBV5-6 and J is TRBJ2-2; D is ambiguous. This TCR came from a woman aged 40 to 55 with Graves' ophthalmopathy. The sequenced material came from blood. In nucleotides, the CDR3 is TGTGCCAGCAGTACTCTCTTGTGGAGCCGGAACACCGGGGAGCTGTTTTTT. Translation gives CASSTLLWSRNTGELFF.